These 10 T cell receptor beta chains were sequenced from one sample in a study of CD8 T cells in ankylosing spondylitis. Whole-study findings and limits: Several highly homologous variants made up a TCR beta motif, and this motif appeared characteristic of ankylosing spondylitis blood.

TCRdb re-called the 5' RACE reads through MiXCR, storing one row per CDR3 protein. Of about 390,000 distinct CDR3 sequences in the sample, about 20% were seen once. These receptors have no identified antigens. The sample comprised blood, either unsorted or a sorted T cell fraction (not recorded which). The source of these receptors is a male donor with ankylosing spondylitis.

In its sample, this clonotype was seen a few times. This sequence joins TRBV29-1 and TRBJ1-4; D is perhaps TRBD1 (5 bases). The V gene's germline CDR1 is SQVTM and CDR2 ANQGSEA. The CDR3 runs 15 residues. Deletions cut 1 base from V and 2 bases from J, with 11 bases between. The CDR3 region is CSVEGAGTTNEKLFF. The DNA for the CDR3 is TGCAGCGTTGAAGGTGCGGGGACTACTAATGAAAAACTGTTTTTT.

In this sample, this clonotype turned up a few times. The CDR3 reads CASSLDGVALQETQYF. In DNA, the CDR3 is TGTGCCAGCAGCTTAGATGGGGTAGCGCTCCAAGAGACCCAGTACTTC. V and J are TRBV7-9 and TRBJ2-5; TRBD2 is a possible D gene (5 bases). This CDR3 region has 16 residues. Germline V lookup: CDR1 SEHNR, CDR2 FQNEAQ (reference sequence). Trimming cost V 1 base and J 1 base, with 13 bases left between them.

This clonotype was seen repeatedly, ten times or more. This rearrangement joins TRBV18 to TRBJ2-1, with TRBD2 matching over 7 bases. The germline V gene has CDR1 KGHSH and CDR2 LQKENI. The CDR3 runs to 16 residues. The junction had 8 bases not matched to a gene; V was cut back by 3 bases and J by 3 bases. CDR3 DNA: TGTGCCAGCTCACCCTGGGGGGGAGAGGTCTACAATGAGCAGTTCTTC. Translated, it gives CASSPWGGEVYNEQFF.

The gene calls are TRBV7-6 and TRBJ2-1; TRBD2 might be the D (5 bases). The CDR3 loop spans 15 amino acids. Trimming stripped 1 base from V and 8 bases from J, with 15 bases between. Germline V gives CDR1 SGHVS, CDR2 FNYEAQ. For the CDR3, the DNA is TGTGCCAGCAGCTTAGTGAGCGGTCGCTCGGATGAGCAGTTCTTC. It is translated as CASSLVSGRSDEQFF.

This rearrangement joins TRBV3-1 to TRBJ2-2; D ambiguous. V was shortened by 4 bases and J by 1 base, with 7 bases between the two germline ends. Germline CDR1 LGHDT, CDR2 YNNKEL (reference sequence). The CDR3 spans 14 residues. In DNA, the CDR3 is TGTGCCAGCAGCCGGAACTTGAACACCGGGGAGCTGTTTTTT. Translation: CASSRNLNTGELFF.

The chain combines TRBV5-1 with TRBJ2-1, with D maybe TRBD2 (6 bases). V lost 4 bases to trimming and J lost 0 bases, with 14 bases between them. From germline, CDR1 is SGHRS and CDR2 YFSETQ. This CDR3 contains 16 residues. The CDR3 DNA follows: TGCGCCAGCAGCACGACTAGTCCGAGCTCCTACAATGAGCAGTTCTTC. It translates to CASSTTSPSSYNEQFF.

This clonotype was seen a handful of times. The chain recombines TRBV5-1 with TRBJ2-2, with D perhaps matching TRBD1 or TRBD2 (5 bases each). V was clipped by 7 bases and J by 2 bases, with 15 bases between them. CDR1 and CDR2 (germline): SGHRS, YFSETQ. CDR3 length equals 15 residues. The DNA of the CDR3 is TGCGCCAGCGCCGAAGGGGCTAGCAACACCGGGGAGCTGTTTTTT. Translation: CASAEGASNTGELFF.

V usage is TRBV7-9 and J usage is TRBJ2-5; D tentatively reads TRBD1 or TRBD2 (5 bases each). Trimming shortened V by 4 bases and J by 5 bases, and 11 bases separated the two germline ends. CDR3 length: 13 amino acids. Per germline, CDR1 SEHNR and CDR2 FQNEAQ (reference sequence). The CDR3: CASSSWGGETQYF. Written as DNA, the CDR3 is TGTGCCAGCAGCTCATGGGGCGGGGAGACCCAGTACTTC.

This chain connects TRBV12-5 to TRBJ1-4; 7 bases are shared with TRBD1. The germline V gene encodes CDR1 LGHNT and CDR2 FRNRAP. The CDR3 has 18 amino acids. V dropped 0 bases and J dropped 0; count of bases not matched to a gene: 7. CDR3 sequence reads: CASGLVRDSLATNEKLFF. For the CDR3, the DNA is TGTGCTAGTGGTTTGGTACGGGACAGCCTTGCAACTAATGAAAAACTGTTTTTT.

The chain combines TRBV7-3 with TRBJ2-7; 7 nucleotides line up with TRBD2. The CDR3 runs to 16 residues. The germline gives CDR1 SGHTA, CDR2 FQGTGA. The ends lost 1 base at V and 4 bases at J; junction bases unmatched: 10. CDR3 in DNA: TGTGCCAGCAGCTTAAAAAGGCTCGGACTAGGTTACGAGCAGTACTTC. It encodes CASSLKRLGLGYEQYF.